These 9 T cell receptor beta chains originate from one sample sequenced in a study of blood T cells in healthy people across ages. For the second PCR, which ran for roughly 6 to 12 cycles, a sample-barcoded 5' primer and a J-beta primer mix were used. TCRdb re-called the 5' RACE reads through MiXCR, storing one row per CDR3 protein. The sample holds 1.6 million or so distinct CDR3 sequences, roughly 32% seen once. Material: blood. These receptor sequences come from a woman aged 30 to 39 in good health.

As for this clonotype: With a much larger clone just one base away, this may be a read error. The genes are TRBV20-1 and TRBJ2-7; 9 positions match TRBD1. This CDR3 comprises 16 residues. Germline-derived CDR1 and CDR2 are DFQATT and SNEGSKA (reference sequence). Here the CDR3 reads CGASPTGTGSSYEQYF. CDR3 bases: TGCGGTGCTAGTCCTACAGGGACAGGGAGCTCCTACGAGCAGTACTTC.

This clonotype appeared a few times. The V call is TRBV6-1, the J call TRBJ2-5; no firm D call. CDR3 length: 15 residues. Trimming left V 1 base short and J 4 bases short, with 13 bases between. CDR1 and CDR2 from the germline V gene are MNHNS and SASEGT. The chain's CDR3 is CASSEVQVLVETQYF. CDR3 bases: TGTGCCAGCAGTGAAGTTCAAGTCCTGGTAGAGACCCAGTACTTC.

This clonotype was detected once. The chain couples TRBV2 to TRBJ2-7; D is possibly TRBD1 or TRBD2 (6 bases each). The J call is doubtful: the DNA matches TRBJ2-5 better. The CDR3 totals 14 residues. Germline V gene data show CDR1 as SNHLY and CDR2 as FYNNEI. CDR3 bases: TGTGCCAGCAGCCCTAGGGGGGTTGTAGAGACCCAGTACTTC. This codes for CASSPRGVVETQYF.

Remarks on this clonotype: A read error may account for a junction end that differs from germline. This sequence joins TRBV7-3 and TRBJ2-2; D may match TRBD1 or TRBD2 (5 bases each). From germline, CDR1 is SGHTA and CDR2 FQGTGA. This CDR3 spans 15 amino acids. The CDR3 DNA reads as TGTGCCAGCAGCGCAGGGACGGCTAACACCGAGGAGCTGTTTTTT. Translation: CASSAGTANTEELFF.

This clonotype was observed a few times. V and J are TRBV6-6 and TRBJ1-1; D is uncertain. The V gene lost 0 bases and the J gene lost 1 base, with 6 bases spanning the gap. This CDR3 has 14 amino acids. Germline loops: CDR1 MNHNY, CDR2 SVGAGI (reference sequence). CDR3 nucleotides: TGTGCCAGCAGTTACTCGTCTAGGAACACTGAAGCTTTCTTT. It translates to CASSYSSRNTEAFF.

This clonotype was observed a handful of times. The rearrangement links TRBV15 to TRBJ2-7; TRBD1 is a possible D gene (6 bases). The V end lost 5 bases, the J end lost 2 bases, and 16 bases lay between the germline ends. In germline, CDR1 is LNHNV, CDR2 YYDKDF (reference sequence). This CDR3 contains 15 residues. The CDR3 coding sequence is TGTGCCACCAGCTTGGGGGCAGTGGGAACCTACGAGCAGTACTTC. Translating it yields CATSLGAVGTYEQYF. Using reference TRBV15 and TRBJ2-7 for the parts outside the CDR3, the full variable domain is DAMVIQNPRYQVTQFGKPVTLSCSQTLNHNVMYWYQQKSSQAPKLLFHYYDKDFNNEADTPDNFQSRRPNTSFCFLDIRSPGLGDTAMYLCATSLGAVGTYEQYFGPGTRLTVT.

This clonotype has more than one count but fewer than ten. DNA for the CDR3: TGTGCCAGCAGTTTGAAGCCCGCTGGCACAGATACGCAGTATTTT. Encoded protein: CASSLKPAGTDTQYF. This chain joins TRBV27 and TRBJ2-3; D is unclear. V dropped 3 bases and J dropped 1 base, with 11 bases sitting between them. The CDR3 is 15 residues long. Germline CDR1 MNHEY, CDR2 SMNVEV (reference sequence).

This clonotype was detected a few times. The J gene is TRBJ2-1, the V gene TRBV7-8; D is undetermined. The CDR3 extends over 16 amino acids. V was trimmed by 4 bases and J by 9 bases, leaving 22 bases between them. The germline V gene encodes CDR1 SGHVS and CDR2 FQNEAQ. In DNA form, the CDR3 reads TGTGCCAGCAGCTCACAGACGGTGGCAGGCGATCGTGAGCAGTTCTTC. This translates into CASSSQTVAGDREQFF.

This clonotype turned up a few times. This chain links TRBV20-1 with TRBJ2-3; 7 bases are shared with TRBD2. V shed 5 bases, J shed 0 bases, and the junction held 14 bases outside the gene matches. The germline V gene has CDR1 DFQATT and CDR2 SNEGSKA (reference sequence). There are 17 residues in the CDR3. CDR3 DNA: TGCAGTGCTGAGGGGCCCTGGAGCGGGACCAGCACAGATACGCAGTATTTT. It specifies CSAEGPWSGTSTDTQYF.